The sequence of this T cell receptor beta chain was determined in a study of neurological immune-mediated disorders. The germline CDR1 and CDR2 sequences are SGHRS and YFSETQ. The CDR3 is 15 residues long. V lost 0 bases and J lost 4; bases outside the gene matches: 6. This clonotype was detected ten times or more. TCRdb reanalysed the 5' RACE reads using MiXCR and keeps one entry per CDR3 protein. The sample consists of 35,000 to 50,000 distinct CDR3 sequences, approximately 2.4% of them appearing once. The origin of this receptor is a man aged 50-60 years with multiple sclerosis. Specimen: PBMCs. The rearrangement links TRBV5-1 to TRBJ1-2, with 7 bases fitting TRBD1. The CDR3 spells CASSLATGKSYGYTF. CDR3 nucleotide sequence: TGCGCCAGCAGCTTGGCGACAGGGAAAAGCTATGGCTACACCTTC. Using reference TRBV5-1 and TRBJ1-2 for the parts outside the CDR3, the full variable domain is KAGVTQTPRYLIKTRGQQVTLSCSPISGHRSVSWYQQTPGQGLQFLFEYFSETQRNKGNFPGRFSGRQFSNSRSEMNVSTLELGDSALYLCASSLATGKSYGYTFGSGTRLTVV.